This TCR beta chain was recovered during a study of read filtering for tumor transcriptome and immune sequencing. The wider study: R-ISS stage counts were roughly 8 for I, about 17 for II, about seven for III. Study-wide points: Dropping single-read clonotypes raised IR-seq and RNA-seq shared-clonotype correlation. About 81.9% of IR-seq clonotypes had one read, totaling 3% to 4.5% of reads; RNA-seq: around 70% and 40%.

This library used 300 to 500 ng RNA and molecular barcoded adaptors spanning alpha/delta and beta/gamma chains. A single record per CDR3 protein comes from TCRdb applying MiXCR to the reads. Of over 45,000 distinct CDR3 sequences in the sample, 20% were seen once. This clonotype was detected ten times or more. Its target is not known. The germline V gene encodes CDR1 LNHNV and CDR2 YYDKDF (reference sequence). The V end lost 0 bases, the J end lost 6 bases, and 18 bases lay between the germline ends. The CDR3 extends over 17 amino acids. The source is a donor at least 40 years old with multiple myeloma. Sequences were obtained from a population of CD138-negative cells sorted from bone marrow. The genes are TRBV15 and TRBJ2-1; possible D gene TRBD1, 5 bases. The CDR3 reads CATSRDRGSPPFNEQFF. The CDR3, as DNA: TGTGCCACCAGCAGAGATAGGGGCAGCCCCCCTTTCAATGAGCAGTTCTTC.